This entry lists 31 T cell receptor beta chains sequenced from one sample in a study of T cell repertoires in cytomegalovirus infection. TCRdb re-analysed the reads in MiXCR, keeping a single row per CDR3 protein. The sample lists about 920,000 distinct CDR3 sequences, 30% to 40% occurring once. These TCRs' antigens remain unknown. The input for sequencing was cultured CD8+ T cells from PBMCs, taken from culture after CMV antigen stimulation. The receptors were sampled from a human donor in good health (CMV status not recorded). Some clones in this sample may be carry-over from other donors' samples.

This clonotype has a count of ten or more. This chain joins TRBV25-1 and TRBJ1-5; D may be TRBD1 (5 bases). From germline, CDR1 is MGHDK and CDR2 SYGVNS. CDR3 length: 14 amino acids. Trimming took off 2 bases at V and 1 base at J, with 6 bases between the two ends. CDR3 sequence (DNA): TGTGCCAGCAGTGAAGGGGGGAGCAATCAGCCCCAGCATTTT. Protein product: CASSEGGSNQPQHF.

This clonotype occurred a few times. The chain has TRBV3-1 and TRBJ2-1; 10 nucleotides match TRBD1. The J segment lost 6 bases and the V segment lost 6 bases, leaving 8 bases of the junction unmatched. The CDR3 sequence is 15 residues long. Germline loops: CDR1 LGHDT, CDR2 YNNKEL (reference sequence). CDR3 nucleotide sequence: TGTGCCAGCAGGACGGGGACAGGGGTCAGCAATGAGCAGTTCTTC. It codes for CASRTGTGVSNEQFF.

This clonotype was seen repeatedly, ten times or more. This chain connects TRBV7-9 to TRBJ2-1; weak D call: TRBD2 (6 bases). The CDR3 totals 16 residues. The germline V gene has CDR1 SEHNR and CDR2 FQNEAQ (reference sequence). Between the trimmed V and J ends, which lost 7 bases and 0 bases, there was a span of 16 bases. The CDR3 DNA reads as TGTGCCAGCACCACGTTGGAGGGGTCCTCCTACAATGAGCAGTTCTTC. It is translated as CASTTLEGSSYNEQFF.

In this sample, this clonotype turned up a few times. V usage is TRBV4-3 and J usage is TRBJ1-1; tentative D call: TRBD1 (5 bases). V lost 0 bases to trimming and J lost 11 bases, with 13 bases between them. This CDR3 has 13 amino acids. The germline V gene has CDR1 LGHNA and CDR2 YSLEER. As DNA, the CDR3 is TGCGCCAGCAGCCAAGAACCGAGGGGTGTCGCTTTCTTT. Amino acid sequence: CASSQEPRGVAFF.

This clonotype was observed many times. V usage is TRBV28 and J usage is TRBJ2-6; D unresolved. Trimming took 8 bases from V and 0 from J, leaving 14 bases between them. CDR1 and CDR2 (germline): MDHEN, SYDVKM. The CDR3 runs to 16 residues. CDR3 sequence reads: CASSRPRVSGANVLTF. The CDR3, as DNA: TGTGCCAGCTCAAGGCCCCGGGTCTCTGGGGCCAACGTCCTGACTTTC.

The table lists this clonotype with a few counts. The genes are TRBV6-1 and TRBJ2-5; maybe TRBD2 (6 bases). V was trimmed by 2 bases and J by 2 bases, leaving 18 bases between them. The CDR3 runs to 17 residues. Germline-derived CDR1 and CDR2 are MNHNS and SASEGT. CDR3 loop: CASSERRAPREQETQYF. CDR3 coding DNA: TGTGCCAGCAGTGAAAGGAGGGCACCTAGGGAGCAAGAGACCCAGTACTTC.

This clonotype turned up a few times. Here the CDR3 DNA reads TGTGCCAGCAGCTTCGGGACAGGGGCTGGCTACACCTTC. It specifies CASSFGTGAGYTF. The chain is built from TRBV7-8 and TRBJ1-2; 10 bases match TRBD1. The CDR3 has 13 amino acids. Trimming removed 3 bases from V and 7 bases from J; junction bases left unmatched: 2. CDR1 is SGHVS, CDR2 FQNEAQ, per germline.

The chain has TRBV4-1 and TRBJ2-1, with 9 bases identical to TRBD1. The germline gives CDR1 MGHRA, CDR2 YSYEKL. The CDR3 has 16 amino acids. The V segment lost 4 bases and the J segment 8 bases; nucleotides outside the gene matches: 12. CDR3: CASSPGDREWGDEQFF. CDR3 DNA: TGCGCCAGCAGCCCTGGGGACAGGGAGTGGGGGGATGAGCAGTTCTTC.

The V call is TRBV20-1, the J call TRBJ2-1; D may be TRBD1 (9 bases). The germline V gene has CDR1 DFQATT and CDR2 SNEGSKA (reference sequence). Trimming took off 3 bases at V and 3 bases at J, with 18 bases between the two ends. The CDR3 contains 16 residues. DNA for the CDR3: TGCAGTGCTAGGGTAGCGGGGACAGGGTTCTACAATGAGCAGTTCTTC. Translation: CSARVAGTGFYNEQFF.

This clonotype has a handful of counts. The chain combines TRBV6-1 with TRBJ2-7, with no clear D. The germline CDR1 and CDR2 sequences are MNHNS and SASEGT. The V end lost 0 bases, the J end lost 6 bases, and 9 bases lay between the germline ends. CDR3 length: 13 residues. Written as DNA, the CDR3 is TGTGCCAGCAGTGAAGCCGCGGCACGCGAGCAGTACTTC. Its translation: CASSEAAAREQYF.

This chain links TRBV7-9 with TRBJ2-1; 8 positions match TRBD2. The CDR3 is 14 amino acids. Germline assignment: CDR1 SEHNR and CDR2 FQNEAQ (reference sequence). V shed 8 bases and J 3 bases; nucleotides not matched to a gene: 6. DNA of the CDR3: TGTGCCAGCCCACCGGGGGGGGGCTACAATGAGCAGTTCTTC. Its translation is CASPPGGGYNEQFF.

The genes are TRBV7-9 and TRBJ1-6, with 8 nucleotides matching TRBD1. The germline gives CDR1 SEHNR, CDR2 FQNEAQ (reference sequence). V lost 1 base to trimming and J lost 8 bases; unmatched junction nucleotides: 7. This CDR3 spans 16 amino acids. Written as DNA, the CDR3 is TGTGCCAGCAGCTTAGATTACGACAGGGGTGATTCACCCCTCCACTTT. It translates to CASSLDYDRGDSPLHF.

The chain uses TRBV4-2 and TRBJ2-6; 10 bases are a match to TRBD1. V shed 4 bases and J 4 bases; nucleotides not matched to a gene: 10. Per germline, CDR1 LGHNA and CDR2 YNFKEQ. The CDR3 runs to 18 residues. The CDR3 loop reads CASSRRRQGASGANVLTF. The CDR3 DNA reads TGTGCCAGCAGCCGGCGGAGACAGGGGGCTTCCGGGGCCAACGTCCTGACTTTC.

CDR3 in amino acids: CASIRQGTTTEAFF. Written as DNA, the CDR3 is TGTGCCAGCATCCGACAGGGAACAACGACTGAAGCTTTCTTT. This chain joins TRBV27 and TRBJ1-1; 7 nucleotides line up with TRBD1. The CDR3 contains 14 residues. Germline V gene data show CDR1 as MNHEY and CDR2 as SMNVEV (reference sequence). The V gene end was trimmed by 7 bases and the J gene end by 5 bases; junction bases not matched to a gene: 10.

The V gene is TRBV27, the J gene TRBJ2-2; D is ambiguous. The CDR3 is made up of 14 amino acids. Between the trimmed V and J ends, which lost 6 bases and 8 bases, there was a span of 16 bases. In germline, CDR1 is MNHEY, CDR2 SMNVEV (reference sequence). Here the CDR3 reads CASSNSGSWGELFF. DNA for the CDR3: TGTGCCAGCAGCAATTCCGGCTCGTGGGGGGAGCTGTTTTTT.

This clonotype was detected only a few times. The chain joins TRBV9 to TRBJ1-1, with 8 bases matching TRBD1. CDR1 is SGDLS, CDR2 YYNGEE, per germline. V dropped 0 bases and J dropped 4; count of bases not matched to a gene: 5. The CDR3 covers 15 residues. The CDR3 DNA follows: TGTGCCAGCAGCGTAGGAACAGGGGGTGGCACTGAAGCTTTCTTT. Protein sequence: CASSVGTGGGTEAFF.

J is TRBJ1-1 and V is TRBV27; weak D call: TRBD1 (6 bases). V shed 6 bases and J shed 5 bases, with 16 bases lying between them. The CDR3 consists of 14 residues. Per germline, CDR1 MNHEY and CDR2 SMNVEV (reference sequence). The CDR3 loop reads CASRDPGVVTEAFF. The DNA of the CDR3 is TGTGCCAGCAGGGACCCAGGGGTGGTTACTGAAGCTTTCTTT.

This clonotype was observed many times. This sequence joins TRBV7-6 and TRBJ2-1; the match to TRBD2 covers 9 bases. Germline CDR1 SGHVS, CDR2 FNYEAQ. Unmatched junction bases numbered 5, after V lost 5 bases and J lost 0 bases. This CDR3 spans 16 amino acids. Here the CDR3 DNA reads TGTGCCAGCAGCCCTGGCGGGGGGGACTCCTACAATGAGCAGTTCTTC. This codes for CASSPGGGDSYNEQFF.

V is TRBV19 and J is TRBJ2-1, with D unclear. This CDR3 comprises 17 residues. Germline-derived CDR1 and CDR2 are LNHDA and SQIVND (reference sequence). The ends were cut back, 5 bases at V and 0 bases at J, with 17 bases in the middle. Here the CDR3 reads CASSAVPELFSYNEQFF. The CDR3 nucleotides read TGTGCCAGTAGTGCAGTCCCGGAACTTTTCTCCTACAATGAGCAGTTCTTC.

The rearrangement links TRBV14 to TRBJ1-2; D unresolved. V lost 1 base and J lost 8, with 14 bases in between. Germline CDR1 and CDR2: SGHDN and FVKESK. The CDR3 runs 14 residues. For the CDR3, the DNA is TGTGCCAGCAGCCAAGTCTTCTTCCCAGCCGGCTACACCTTC. It codes for CASSQVFFPAGYTF.

Many counts were recorded for this clonotype. V and J are TRBV12-3 or TRBV12-4 and TRBJ2-5; 7 bases match TRBD1. V was pared by 6 bases and J by 6 bases, with 10 bases of the junction left unmatched. This CDR3 contains 14 residues. The CDR3 spells CASSWVPTGKTQYF. CDR3 sequence (DNA): TGTGCCAGCAGCTGGGTTCCGACAGGGAAGACCCAGTACTTC.

This clonotype was detected a few times. The chain carries TRBV6-5 and TRBJ2-1; 11 bases are a match to TRBD1. The CDR3 spans 15 residues. V dropped 2 bases and J dropped 9; count of bases not matched to a gene: 6. The germline V gene has CDR1 MNHEY and CDR2 SVGAGI. CDR3 residues: CASSYEGQGEGEQFF. In DNA, the CDR3 is TGTGCCAGCAGTTACGAGGGACAGGGGGAGGGTGAGCAGTTCTTC.

Regarding this clonotype: This clone may be a read error of a much larger clone one base away. The V gene is TRBV7-2, the J gene TRBJ1-1; D gene uncertain. This CDR3 region has 14 residues. Per germline, CDR1 SGHTA and CDR2 FQGNSA. V was trimmed by 3 bases and J by 1 base, leaving 9 bases between them. This chain's CDR3 is CASSFEYANTEAFF. The CDR3 nucleotides are TGTGCCAGCAGCTTCGAGTACGCGAACACTGAAGCTTTCTTT.

This clonotype was observed a handful of times. The rearrangement uses TRBV6-2 or TRBV6-3 and TRBJ2-2; no clear D gene. This CDR3 has 13 amino acids. V was clipped by 2 bases and J by 7 bases, with 8 bases between them. Germline V gene sequence: CDR1 MNHEY, CDR2 SVGEGT. CDR3 amino acids: CASSYVDGGELFF. The CDR3 DNA reads as TGTGCCAGCAGTTACGTGGACGGCGGGGAGCTGTTTTTT.

Of note for this clonotype: The junction does not match germline at one end; this may be a read error. This CDR3 is CVSSSQGSDYPLNTEAFF. Written as DNA, the CDR3 is TGTGTCAGCAGTTCACAAGGGAGCGATTACCCATTGAACACTGAAGCTTTCTTT. The chain links TRBV6-8 to TRBJ1-1; D remains unclear. The CDR3 spans 18 residues. Germline CDR1 MNHGY, CDR2 SAAAGT.

The V gene is TRBV6-5, the J gene TRBJ2-2, with TRBD2 matching 7 bases. Germline CDR1 is MNHEY and CDR2 is SVGAGI. V shed 0 bases and J 0 bases; nucleotides not matched to a gene: 1. This CDR3 is 16 amino acids long. The CDR3 sequence is CASSYSLAANTGELFF. Written as DNA, the CDR3 is TGTGCCAGCAGTTACTCCCTAGCGGCGAACACCGGGGAGCTGTTTTTT.

The V call is TRBV19, the J call TRBJ1-6, with 8 bases matching TRBD1. The CDR3 contains 15 residues. Trimming at V came to 7 bases and at J to 8 bases, leaving 10 bases not matched to a gene. Germline V gene lookup returns CDR1 LNHDA and CDR2 SQIVND (reference sequence). The CDR3 spells CASTLGQGAHSPLHF. The CDR3 coding sequence is TGTGCCAGTACCCTGGGCCAGGGGGCACATTCACCCCTCCACTTT.

This clonotype was found many times. The chain has TRBV12-3 or TRBV12-4 and TRBJ1-5; D gene uncertain. V was cut by 5 bases and J by 3 bases, with 8 bases left in between. This CDR3 has 13 amino acids. DNA of the CDR3: TGTGCCAGCAGTGAACCCTACAATCAGCCCCAGCATTTT. Protein: CASSEPYNQPQHF.

The genes are TRBV7-6 and TRBJ1-1, with 9 bases aligning to TRBD1. Trimming removed 1 base from V and 4 bases from J; junction bases left unmatched: 4. CDR1 and CDR2 (germline): SGHVS, FNYEAQ. The CDR3 has 15 amino acids. In DNA, the CDR3 is TGTGCCAGCAGCTTAGGAACGACAGGGGGCACTGAAGCTTTCTTT. Translating gives CASSLGTTGGTEAFF.

The chain combines TRBV7-3 with TRBJ2-7; D gene uncertain. This CDR3 region has 12 residues. Trimming cost V 5 bases and J 5 bases, with 10 bases left between them. Germline values: CDR1 SGHTA, CDR2 FQGTGA. This CDR3 reads CASSIWVHEQYV. Here the CDR3 DNA reads TGTGCCAGCAGCATCTGGGTCCACGAGCAGTACGTC.

The chain employs TRBV20-1 and TRBJ1-2; D not resolved. CDR3 size: 13 residues. Germline V gene data show CDR1 as DFQATT and CDR2 as SNEGSKA (reference sequence). Trimming pared 1 base from V and 2 bases from J, leaving 8 bases between. The CDR3: CSARGGVNYGYTF. In nucleotides, the CDR3 is TGCAGTGCTAGAGGAGGAGTGAACTATGGCTACACCTTC.